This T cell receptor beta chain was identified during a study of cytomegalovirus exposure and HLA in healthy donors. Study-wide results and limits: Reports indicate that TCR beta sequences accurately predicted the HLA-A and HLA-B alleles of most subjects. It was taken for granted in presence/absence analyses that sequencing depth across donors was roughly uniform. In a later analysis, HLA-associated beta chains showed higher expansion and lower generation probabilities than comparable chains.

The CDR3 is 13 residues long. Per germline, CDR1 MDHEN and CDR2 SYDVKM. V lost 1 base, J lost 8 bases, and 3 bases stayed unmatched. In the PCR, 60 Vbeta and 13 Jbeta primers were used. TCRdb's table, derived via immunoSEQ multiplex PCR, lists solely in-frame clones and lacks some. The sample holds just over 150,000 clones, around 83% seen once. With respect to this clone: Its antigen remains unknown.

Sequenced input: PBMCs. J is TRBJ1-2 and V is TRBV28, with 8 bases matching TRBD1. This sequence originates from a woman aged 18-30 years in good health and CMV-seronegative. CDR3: CASSLFQGAGYTF. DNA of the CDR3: TGTGCCAGCAGTTTATTCCAGGGGGCGGGCTACACCTTC.